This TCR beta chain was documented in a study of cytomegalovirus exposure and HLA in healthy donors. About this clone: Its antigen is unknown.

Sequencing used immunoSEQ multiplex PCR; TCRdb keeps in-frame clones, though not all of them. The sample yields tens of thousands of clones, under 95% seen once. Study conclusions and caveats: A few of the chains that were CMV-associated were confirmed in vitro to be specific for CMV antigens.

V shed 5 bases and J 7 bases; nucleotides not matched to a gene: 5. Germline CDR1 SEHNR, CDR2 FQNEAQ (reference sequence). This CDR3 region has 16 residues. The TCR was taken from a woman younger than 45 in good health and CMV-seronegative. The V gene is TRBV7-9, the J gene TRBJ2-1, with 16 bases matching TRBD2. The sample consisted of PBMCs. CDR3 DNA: TGTGCCAGCAGCAGGGGACTAGCGGGGGGGCCGAATGAGCAGTTCTTC. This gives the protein CASSRGLAGGPNEQFF.